The entry below gives a single T cell receptor beta chain sequence along with its context. The data originate from a study of blood T cell repertoires in COVID-19. Whole-study context: From T cells, B-cell-depleted T cells, or PBMCs came the material, which was cDNA or gDNA.

CDR1 is SGHTS and CDR2 is YDEGEE in the germline V gene. The CDR3 has 18 residues. V dropped 4 bases and J dropped 3; count of bases not matched to a gene: 16. The table came from immunoSEQ multiplex PCR; TCRdb's copy has only in-frame clones and leaves some out. The table includes roughly 110,000 clones, roughly 84% detected once. V gene TRBV5-8 combines with J gene TRBJ2-3; 8 bases fit TRBD1. The sequenced material came from peripheral blood. The TCR was taken from a man in his forties with acute or convalescent COVID-19. CDR3 residues: CASSLGTGLVGRTDTQYF. CDR3 in DNA: TGTGCCAGCAGCCTCGGGACAGGTTTAGTTGGGAGGACAGATACGCAGTATTTT.